Below are 7 T cell receptor beta chains sequenced from a single sample in a study of blood T cell repertoires in COVID-19. The protocol was immunoSEQ multiplex PCR, while the TCRdb copy is restricted to in-frame clones and leaves out a portion. The data hold a few hundred thousand clones, with roughly nine tenths observed a single time. Sequenced sample: peripheral blood. The receptors here all came from a woman between 50 and 59 years old with acute or convalescent COVID-19.

This chain joins TRBV18 and TRBJ2-7; D may be TRBD1 (5 bases). The CDR3 has 12 residues. The V end lost 3 bases, the J end lost 4 bases, and 7 bases lay between the germline ends. Germline V CDR1 and CDR2: KGHSH, LQKENI. The CDR3 here is CASSPRQYEQYF. DNA for the CDR3: TGTGCCAGCTCACCCCGACAGTACGAGCAGTACTTC.

The chain employs TRBV7-8 and TRBJ1-4; D not resolved. Trimming cost V 1 base and J 7 bases, with 13 bases left between them. The germline gives CDR1 SGHVS, CDR2 FQNEAQ. The length of the CDR3 is 15 residues. CDR3 DNA: TGTGCCAGCAGCTTAGGTCGGGCCGAGGGTGAAAAACTGTTTTTT. Translating gives CASSLGRAEGEKLFF.

The rearrangement joins TRBV7-2 to TRBJ1-6; D may be TRBD1 (6 bases). Germline assignment: CDR1 SGHTA and CDR2 FQGNSA. The CDR3 covers 14 residues. Trimming stripped 3 bases from V and 8 bases from J, with 11 bases between. The CDR3 loop reads CASSLDRYYSPLHF. The CDR3 bases are TGTGCCAGCAGCTTGGACAGATATTATTCACCCCTCCACTTT.

The genes are TRBV5-1 and TRBJ2-1; 8 positions match TRBD1. CDR3 length: 17 amino acids. CDR1 is SGHRS, CDR2 YFSETQ, per germline. J was trimmed by 2 bases and V by 1 base; bases with no gene match: 8. The DNA of the CDR3 is TGCGCCAGCAGCTTGACTACCCGGACAGGGCCCTACAATGAGCAGTTCTTC. Translating it yields CASSLTTRTGPYNEQFF.

This clone was counted a few times. V and J are TRBV4-3 and TRBJ1-3; possibly TRBD1 for D (5 bases). The germline gives CDR1 LGHNA, CDR2 YSLEER. Trimming stripped 0 bases from V and 4 bases from J, with 13 bases between. The CDR3 spans 16 residues. The CDR3 loop is CASSQDAGDFGNTIYF. CDR3 DNA: TGCGCCAGCAGCCAAGATGCGGGGGACTTCGGAAACACCATATATTTT.

The chain recombines TRBV25-1 with TRBJ1-2, with D perhaps matching TRBD1 (5 bases). Germline V CDR1 and CDR2: MGHDK, SYGVNS. The CDR3 is 16 residues long. Trimming stripped 0 bases from V and 2 bases from J, with 13 bases between. DNA of the CDR3: TGTGCCAGCAGTGAATATGCCTCAGGGCGAAACTATGGCTACACCTTC. Amino acids: CASSEYASGRNYGYTF.

V and J are TRBV9 and TRBJ2-2; no reliable D call. CDR3 length equals 13 residues. The germline V gene encodes CDR1 SGDLS and CDR2 YYNGEE. Trimming shortened V by 0 bases and J by 6 bases, and 6 bases separated the two germline ends. Here the CDR3 DNA reads TGTGCCAGCAGCGTAGGCTCAGCCGGGGAGCTGTTTTTT. Translated, it gives CASSVGSAGELFF.